This TCR beta chain was captured by sequencing in a study of T cell responses to AZD1222 COVID-19 vaccine. Across the whole study: Second-dose groups at about 4 or about 12 weeks were pooled.

The data were produced by immunoSEQ multiplex PCR, yet TCRdb's version contains in-frame clones alone and is incomplete. This repertoire shows approximately 94,000 clones, 80% to 95% found once; its top ten account for under 2%. CDR1 and CDR2 from the germline V gene are SEHNR and FQNEAQ (reference sequence). The CDR3 covers 12 residues. With 5 bases removed from V and 1 base from J, the gap between germline ends came to 4 bases. In the case of this clone: Its antigen is unknown.

Findings of the study overall: Baseline serology detected seropositivity in only 5 or 6 AZD1222 recipients. White British ancestry dominated among donors, who included more females, and clonal diversity was possibly underestimated.

This receptor was obtained from an adult in good health. This chain connects TRBV7-9 to TRBJ2-3; D unresolved. Sequencing used peripheral blood, obtained on day 0 of AZD1222 vaccination. The CDR3 DNA reads TGTGCCAGCAGCCCAGGCACAGATACGCAGTATTTT. This sequence encodes CASSPGTDTQYF.